The 22 T cell receptor beta chains below come from one sample, sequenced in a study of blood T cell repertoires in COVID-19. Some clones are missing from TCRdb's copy, which holds only in-frame ones; the method was immunoSEQ multiplex PCR. The profile shows about 160,000 clones, 85% to 90% of them singletons. Sequenced sample: peripheral blood. These TCRs come from a man between 18 and 29 years old with COVID-19, enrolled during active disease.

The rearrangement joins TRBV24-1 to TRBJ2-5, with 8 bases lining up with TRBD2. CDR3 size: 14 residues. Germline CDR1 reads KGHDR; CDR2 reads SFDVKD. V dropped 5 bases and J dropped 7; count of bases not matched to a gene: 8. The CDR3 DNA follows: TGTGCCACCAGTGGACGTAGCGGGATAGGGACCCAGTACTTC. Protein sequence: CATSGRSGIGTQYF.

This sequence joins TRBV6-2 or TRBV6-3 and TRBJ2-2; D is possibly TRBD1 (6 bases). CDR1 is MNHEY, CDR2 SVGEGT, per germline. V was clipped by 6 bases and J by 7 bases, with 18 bases between them. CDR3 size: 15 residues. The CDR3 nucleotides are TGTGCCAGCAGCCTATCCGGGACAAGCGGCGGGGAGCTGTTTTTT. Its translation: CASSLSGTSGGELFF.

The chain uses TRBV28 and TRBJ1-1; D gene unclear. V was shortened by 7 bases and J by 0 bases, with 12 bases between the two germline ends. CDR1 and CDR2 from the germline V gene are MDHEN and SYDVKM. The CDR3 sequence is 14 residues long. The CDR3 spells CASTTELMNTEAFF. For the CDR3, the DNA is TGTGCCAGCACCACGGAGCTCATGAACACTGAAGCTTTCTTT.

The chain carries TRBV27 and TRBJ2-1; 7 bases fit TRBD2. Germline-derived CDR1 and CDR2 are MNHEY and SMNVEV (reference sequence). V shed 2 bases, J shed 3 bases, and the junction held 1 base outside the gene matches. This CDR3 is built from 14 residues. DNA of the CDR3: TGTGCCAGCAGTTTAGCGGGAGTCTACAATGAGCAGTTCTTC. It encodes CASSLAGVYNEQFF.

The CDR3 DNA reads TGTGCCAGCTCAATCACAGGGACCTACGAGCAGTACTTC. Translated, it gives CASSITGTYEQYF. The V call is TRBV18, the J call TRBJ2-7; TRBD1 might be the D (6 bases). CDR3 size: 13 residues. V lost 5 bases, J lost 2 bases, and 10 bases lay in between. Germline values: CDR1 KGHSH, CDR2 LQKENI.

The chain couples TRBV5-1 to TRBJ2-3, with D possibly TRBD2 on 6 matching bases. V gave up 0 bases and J gave up 6 bases, with 11 bases separating them. The germline V gene has CDR1 SGHRS and CDR2 YFSETQ. CDR3 size: 14 residues. The CDR3 reads CASSLEAGGDTQYF. The CDR3, as DNA: TGCGCCAGCAGCTTGGAAGCGGGTGGTGATACGCAGTATTTT.

V is TRBV15 and J is TRBJ2-1; TRBD1 might be the D (6 bases). The CDR3 sequence is 19 residues long. The germline V gene has CDR1 LNHNV and CDR2 YYDKDF (reference sequence). Trimming removed 0 bases at V and 0 bases at J, with 18 bases between. The CDR3 DNA is TGTGCCACCAGCAGAGATAGTTCGTGGGGGCTCGGCTCCTACAATGAGCAGTTCTTC. Encoded protein: CATSRDSSWGLGSYNEQFF.

This chain connects TRBV27 to TRBJ2-7; no firm D call. This CDR3 is built from 15 residues. CDR1 is MNHEY and CDR2 is SMNVEV in the germline V gene (reference sequence). Trimming stripped 5 bases from V and 0 bases from J, with 14 bases between. CDR3: CASSTGLVSSYEQYF. Written as DNA, the CDR3 is TGTGCCAGCAGTACCGGTCTGGTTAGCTCCTACGAGCAGTACTTC.

The chain is built from TRBV27 and TRBJ2-7; tentative D call: TRBD2 (5 bases). CDR1 and CDR2 (germline): MNHEY, SMNVEV (reference sequence). V shed 5 bases and J shed 0 bases, with 23 bases lying between them. CDR3 length: 18 amino acids. The CDR3 here is CASSRSSFVRAHSYEQYF. The CDR3 region has the DNA TGTGCCAGCAGTCGATCCTCCTTCGTGCGGGCACACTCCTACGAGCAGTACTTC.

This clone was counted once. The V and J genes are TRBV7-8 and TRBJ2-7, with a tentative D call TRBD2 (5 bases). V gave up 3 bases and J gave up 2 bases, with 11 bases separating them. The CDR3 covers 14 residues. Germline loops: CDR1 SGHVS, CDR2 FQNEAQ. In nucleotides, the CDR3 is TGTGCCAGCAGCTTCTACGACGGGACCTACGAGCAGTACTTC. Translation gives CASSFYDGTYEQYF.

The J gene is TRBJ1-1, the V gene TRBV9, with a possible D match to TRBD1 (6 bases). CDR1 is SGDLS and CDR2 is YYNGEE in the germline V gene. The CDR3 sequence is 13 residues long. Between the trimmed V and J ends, which lost 2 bases and 8 bases, there was a span of 13 bases. CDR3 amino acids: CASSVVPGTEAFF. The CDR3 DNA is TGTGCCAGCAGCGTCGTCCCGGGGACAGAAGCTTTCTTT.

The rearrangement uses TRBV6-2 or TRBV6-3 and TRBJ2-5; 10 bases match TRBD1. V lost 2 bases, J lost 5 bases, and 5 bases stayed unmatched. The CDR3 is 15 amino acids. From germline, CDR1 is MNHEY and CDR2 SVGEGT. DNA for the CDR3: TGTGCCAGCAGTTACCGGGACAGGGGTGGGGAGACCCAGTACTTC. It specifies CASSYRDRGGETQYF.

V usage is TRBV4-3 and J usage is TRBJ2-7; 10 positions match TRBD1. Trimming at V came to 3 bases and at J to 1 base, leaving 9 bases not matched to a gene. Per germline, CDR1 LGHNA and CDR2 YSLEER. The CDR3 consists of 17 residues. The CDR3 loop reads CASSHFPGQGRSYEQYF. CDR3 DNA sequence: TGCGCCAGCAGCCACTTTCCGGGACAGGGGCGATCCTACGAGCAGTACTTC.

This clone was detected a few times. Other DNA sequences within the sample encode an identical CDR3. V gene TRBV5-6 combines with J gene TRBJ1-4, with D uncertain. CDR1 SGHDT and CDR2 YYEEEE come from the germline V gene. Trimming pared 0 bases from V and 0 bases from J, leaving 3 bases between. CDR3 size: 14 residues. The CDR3 DNA follows: TGTGCCAGCAGCTTGGTAGCAACTAATGAAAAACTGTTTTTT. Protein product: CASSLVATNEKLFF. Complete variable domain (other parts from reference TRBV5-6 and TRBJ1-4): DAGVTQSPTHLIKTRGQQVTLRCSPKSGHDTVSWYQQALGQGPQFIFQYYEEEERQRGNFPDRFSGHQFPNYSSELNVNALLLGDSALYLCASSLVATNEKLFFGSGTQLSVL.

The V gene is TRBV7-2, the J gene TRBJ1-5; TRBD1 matches 8 bases. V lost 2 bases and J lost 7; bases outside the gene matches: 7. Germline values: CDR1 SGHTA, CDR2 FQGNSA. This CDR3 contains 15 residues. The CDR3 spells CASSLNRGLRQPQHF. CDR3 DNA sequence: TGTGCCAGCAGCTTAAACAGGGGGTTAAGGCAGCCCCAGCATTTT.

The V call is TRBV29-1, the J call TRBJ2-2; 8 bases agree with TRBD1. Germline V gives CDR1 SQVTM, CDR2 ANQGSEA. The CDR3 contains 13 residues. V lost 6 bases and J lost 4; bases outside the gene matches: 4. The CDR3 here is CSVRTGLTGELFF. CDR3 DNA: TGCAGCGTAAGGACAGGGCTCACCGGGGAGCTGTTTTTT.

This clone showed up just once. The J gene is TRBJ2-1, the V gene TRBV27; 7 bases line up with TRBD2. Germline CDR1 reads MNHEY; CDR2 reads SMNVEV (reference sequence). V gave up 6 bases and J gave up 2 bases; unmatched junction bases: 10. There are 16 residues in the CDR3. CDR3 nucleotide sequence: TGTGCCAGCAGCCGGTTTTTGGCGGGAGCCTACAATGAGCAGTTCTTC. The encoded protein is CASSRFLAGAYNEQFF.

The genes are TRBV7-9 and TRBJ2-1, with TRBD1 matching over 9 bases. CDR3 size: 14 residues. V gave up 4 bases and J gave up 6 bases; unmatched junction bases: 4. In germline, CDR1 is SEHNR, CDR2 FQNEAQ (reference sequence). The DNA for the CDR3 is TGTGCCAGCAGCTCCACAGGGGGCCGCAATGAGCAGTTCTTC. Translated, it gives CASSSTGGRNEQFF. Based on the CDR3 plus reference TRBV7-9 and TRBJ2-1, the full variable domain is DTGVSQNPRHKITKRGQNVTFRCDPISEHNRLYWYRQTLGQGPEFLTYFQNEAQLEKSRLLSDRFSAERPKGSFSTLEIQRTEQGDSAMYLCASSSTGGRNEQFFGPGTRLTVL.

The chain couples TRBV28 to TRBJ1-3; perhaps TRBD1 as D (5 bases). Trimming left V 2 bases short and J 0 bases short, with 11 bases between. The CDR3 has 16 amino acids. CDR1 is MDHEN, CDR2 SYDVKM, per germline. CDR3 sequence: CASSLMGDSSGNTIYF. In DNA form, the CDR3 reads TGTGCCAGCAGTTTAATGGGGGACTCCTCTGGAAACACCATATATTTT.

J is TRBJ1-1 and V is TRBV7-9; the match to TRBD1 covers 7 bases. Germline values: CDR1 SEHNR, CDR2 FQNEAQ (reference sequence). With V trimmed by 6 bases and J by 7 bases, 8 bases remained unmatched. The CDR3 runs 13 residues. CDR3: CASRHADRFEAFF. CDR3 nucleotides: TGTGCCAGCAGGCACGCGGACAGGTTTGAAGCTTTCTTT. Full variable domain (outside the CDR3, taken from reference TRBV7-9 and TRBJ1-1): DTGVSQNPRHKITKRGQNVTFRCDPISEHNRLYWYRQTLGQGPEFLTYFQNEAQLEKSRLLSDRFSAERPKGSFSTLEIQRTEQGDSAMYLCASRHADRFEAFFGQGTRLTVV.

The chain links TRBV4-3 to TRBJ2-3, with 8 positions matching TRBD2. CDR3 length: 16 amino acids. J gave up 1 base and V 1 base, and 4 bases lay outside the gene matches. Germline V gene data show CDR1 as LGHNA and CDR2 as YSLEER. The CDR3 DNA reads TGCGCCAGCAGCCAAGGTTTCGGGAGGGGCACAGATACGCAGTATTTT. Residues: CASSQGFGRGTDTQYF.

The chain carries TRBV18 and TRBJ2-7, with D possibly matching TRBD1 (6 bases). The CDR3 is 13 amino acids. V shed 1 base and J shed 3 bases, with 7 bases lying between them. CDR1 is KGHSH and CDR2 is LQKENI in the germline V gene. The CDR3 DNA reads TGTGCCAGCTCACCACAGGACAGCTACGAGCAGTACTTC. Translation: CASSPQDSYEQYF.